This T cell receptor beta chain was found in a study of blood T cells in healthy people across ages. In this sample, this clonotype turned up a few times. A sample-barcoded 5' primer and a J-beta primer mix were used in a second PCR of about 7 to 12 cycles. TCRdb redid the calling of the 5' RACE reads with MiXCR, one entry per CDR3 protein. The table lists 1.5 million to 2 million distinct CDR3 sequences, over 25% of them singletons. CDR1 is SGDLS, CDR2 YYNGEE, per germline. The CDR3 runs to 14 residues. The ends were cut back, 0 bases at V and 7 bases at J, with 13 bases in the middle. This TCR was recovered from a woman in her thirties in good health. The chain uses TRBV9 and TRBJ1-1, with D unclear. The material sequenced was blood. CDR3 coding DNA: TGTGCCAGCAGCGTAGGACCCTCCGATGGTGAAGCTTTCTTT. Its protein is CASSVGPSDGEAFF.